This entry describes one T cell receptor beta chain. The CDR3 totals 16 residues. V shed 2 bases and J shed 5 bases, with 18 bases lying between them. Germline CDR1 is MNHNS and CDR2 is SASEGT. Here immunoSEQ multiplex PCR was the method, and the copy in TCRdb shows in-frame clones only, minus some. The sample lists about 19,000 clones, 81% occurring once. This sample is drawn from a study of ipilimumab plus nivolumab after autologous stem cell transplantation. V usage is TRBV6-1 and J usage is TRBJ1-1; D is possibly TRBD1 (6 bases). Sequencing was performed on PBMCs, taken in a trial of ipilimumab plus nivolumab as post-transplant consolidation. This TCR derives from a male donor with diffuse large B-cell lymphoma. The CDR3 sequence is CASSEWGQASGTEAFF. The CDR3 DNA reads as TGTGCCAGCAGTGAATGGGGGCAGGCCTCTGGGACTGAAGCTTTCTTT.